Sequencing of this T cell receptor (beta chain) was carried out in a study of shared T cell receptors in the human thymus. Generated by immunoSEQ multiplex PCR, the TCRdb table keeps only in-frame clones and is missing some. The repertoire holds approximately 400,000 clones, with roughly 94% as singletons. V lost 6 bases and J lost 0; bases outside the gene matches: 23. CDR1 and CDR2 from the germline V gene are MNHEY and SMNVEV (reference sequence). This CDR3 comprises 22 residues. The sequence was collected from a human donor. The chain couples TRBV27 to TRBJ2-5; 12 bases agree with TRBD2. Sequencing input: thymocytes. CDR3 region: CASSPGRGPRLAGETDQETQYF. The CDR3 DNA is TGTGCCAGCAGCCCGGGCAGGGGGCCGAGACTAGCGGGAGAGACCGACCAAGAGACCCAGTACTTC.